Listed below are T cell receptor beta chains from one sample, sequenced in a study of blood T cell repertoires in COVID-19. Clones were read by immunoSEQ multiplex PCR, and TCRdb kept only the in-frame ones, dropping some. The repertoire consists of 45,000 to 50,000 clones, with about 83% occurring once and the leading ten covering approximately 7.6%. Sequencing was performed on peripheral blood. Receptors were obtained from a man older than 75 in a cohort sampled during active COVID-19. CDR3s include the opening cysteine and the closing phenylalanine or tryptophan. A D gene is named only where the DNA matches it firmly. Size is omitted from some rows. Given values are once, few, many or a class for expanded clones.

j_call clone_size d_call cdr3_length v_call cdr3_nt cdr3_aa
TRBJ1-1 . . 16 TRBV10-3 TGTGCCATCAGTGCCAAAACCGGGGAACGAGGGACTGAAGCTTTCTTT CAISAKTGERGTEAFF
TRBJ2-5 once TRBD2 16 TRBV24-1 TGTGCCACCAGCCTAGGACTAGCGGGAGGGCAAGAGACCCAGTACTTC CATSLGLAGGQETQYF
TRBJ1-3 . . 15 TRBV7-2 TGTGCCAGCAGCCCCCGATGGACAGCTGGAAACACCATATATTTT CASSPRWTAGNTIYF
TRBJ1-3 . TRBD1 15 TRBV6-5 TGTGCCAGCAGTTACTCAGGGGGCGGTGGAAACACCATATATTTT CASSYSGGGGNTIYF
TRBJ2-3 . . 10 TRBV24-1 TGTGCCACCAGTGACGGTACGCAGTATTTT CATSDGTQYF
TRBJ2-5 . TRBD1 14 TRBV15 TGTGCCACCAGCAGATCCGGGACAGGGACGACCCAGTACTTC CATSRSGTGTTQYF
TRBJ2-7 . TRBD1 16 TRBV2 TGTGCCAGCAGTGAAGCGGACTGGACAGGAACCTACGAGCAGTACTTC CASSEADWTGTYEQYF
TRBJ2-3 . . 15 TRBV5-1 TGCGCCAGCACCTCGACAGGTCAAAGCACAGATACGCAGTATTTT CASTSTGQSTDTQYF
TRBJ2-1 . . 16 TRBV28 TGTGCCAGCAGTCAGCCGACTAGGGGCGCAAACAATGAGCAGTTCTTC CASSQPTRGANNEQFF
TRBJ1-4 . . 15 TRBV7-9 TGTGCCAGCAGCCTAGACAGGTTTCTTAATGAAAAACTGTTTTTT CASSLDRFLNEKLFF
TRBJ2-6 . TRBD1 16 TRBV6-6 TGTGCCAGCAGTTCAGGGGGCATTGAAGGGGCCAACGTCCTGACTTTC CASSSGGIEGANVLTF
TRBJ1-5 . TRBD1 14 TRBV5-1 TGCGCCAGCAGCTCGGGACAGAGCAATCAGCCCCAGCATTTT CASSSGQSNQPQHF
TRBJ1-5 . TRBD1 14 TRBV6-5 TGTGCCAGCAGCAACACAGGGGGAAAGATGGCTCAGCATTTT CASSNTGGKMAQHF
TRBJ2-3 . . 13 TRBV24-1 TGTGCCACCAGTGATTTGGCGGAAGATACGCAGTATTTT CATSDLAEDTQYF
TRBJ1-1 . . 14 TRBV11-2 TGTGCCAGCAGCTTAGATTTAGTGAACACTGAAGCTTTCTTT CASSLDLVNTEAFF
TRBJ1-6 . TRBD1 17 TRBV6-1 TGTGCCAGCAGTGAAGCGGGGACAGGCTCCTATAATTCACCCCTCCACTTT CASSEAGTGSYNSPLHF